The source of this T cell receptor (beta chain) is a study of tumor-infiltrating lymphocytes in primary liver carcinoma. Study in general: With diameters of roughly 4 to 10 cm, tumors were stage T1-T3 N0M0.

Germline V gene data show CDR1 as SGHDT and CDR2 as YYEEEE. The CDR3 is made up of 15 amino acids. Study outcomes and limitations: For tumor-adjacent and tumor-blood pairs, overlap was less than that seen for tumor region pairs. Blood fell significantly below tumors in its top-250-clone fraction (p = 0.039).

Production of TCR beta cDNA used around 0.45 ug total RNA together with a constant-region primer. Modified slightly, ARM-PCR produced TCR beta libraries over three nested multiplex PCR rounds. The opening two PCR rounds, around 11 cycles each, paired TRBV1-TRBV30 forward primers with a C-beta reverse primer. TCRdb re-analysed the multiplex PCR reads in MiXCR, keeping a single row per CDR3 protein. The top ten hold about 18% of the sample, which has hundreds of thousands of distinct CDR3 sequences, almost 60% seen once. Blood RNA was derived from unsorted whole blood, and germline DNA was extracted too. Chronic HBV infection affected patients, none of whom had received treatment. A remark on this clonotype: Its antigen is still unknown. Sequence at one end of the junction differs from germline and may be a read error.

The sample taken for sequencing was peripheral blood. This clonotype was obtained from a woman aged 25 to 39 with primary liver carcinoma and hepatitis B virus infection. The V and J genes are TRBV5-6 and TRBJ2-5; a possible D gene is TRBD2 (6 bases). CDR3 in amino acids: CASSLVPGVSETQCF. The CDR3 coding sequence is TGTGCCAGCAGCTTGGTGCCGGGAGTCTCAGAGACCCAGTGCTTC.